The 9 T cell receptor beta chains given below trace back to one sample, sequenced in a study of cytomegalovirus exposure and HLA in healthy donors. PCR used 60 Vbeta primers and 13 Jbeta primers. Method: immunoSEQ multiplex PCR; TCRdb's copy keeps in-frame clones and lacks some. Found here are 100,000 to 150,000 clones, roughly three quarters of them singletons; the top ten hold about 1.8%. Sequenced sample: PBMCs. The origin of the receptors is a woman aged 40 to 50 in good health and CMV-seronegative.

This sequence joins TRBV18 and TRBJ1-1; the D gene is possibly TRBD1 (6 bases). The length of the CDR3 is 13 residues. The germline CDR1 and CDR2 sequences are KGHSH and LQKENI. With 3 bases removed from V and 7 bases from J, the gap between germline ends came to 12 bases. The CDR3 sequence: CASSPRKGVEAFF. For the CDR3, the DNA is TGTGCCAGCTCACCGCGGAAGGGGGTTGAAGCTTTCTTT.

This clone was seen a handful of times. The V and J genes are TRBV18 and TRBJ1-1; TRBD1 might be the D (6 bases). The V gene's germline CDR1 is KGHSH and CDR2 LQKENI. V was cut by 4 bases and J by 4 bases, with 16 bases left in between. The CDR3 is 15 amino acids. The CDR3 bases are TGTGCCAGCTCACTCGAACCGGGAGGGGGCACTGAAGCTTTCTTT. This translates into CASSLEPGGGTEAFF.

This rearrangement joins TRBV29-1 to TRBJ2-5; possibly TRBD1 for D (5 bases). The V end was cut by 7 bases, the J end by 5 bases, with 20 bases between. Germline loops: CDR1 SQVTM, CDR2 ANQGSEA. CDR3 length: 14 residues. The CDR3 nucleotides are TGCAGCGGCATCCTGGACACATTCTGGGAGACCCAGTACTTC. Amino acids: CSGILDTFWETQYF.

The CDR3 reads CASRLISGVSYEQYF. The CDR3 nucleotides read TGTGCCAGCAGGCTTATTAGCGGAGTCTCCTACGAGCAGTACTTC. The V gene is TRBV6-1, the J gene TRBJ2-7, with a possible D match to TRBD2 (6 bases). Germline V CDR1 and CDR2: MNHNS, SASEGT. The CDR3 contains 15 residues. Trimming took 6 bases from V and 0 from J, leaving 15 bases between them.

The chain carries TRBV5-4 and TRBJ2-3; 8 bases fit TRBD2. The germline CDR1 and CDR2 sequences are SGHNT and YYREEE (reference sequence). The V and J ends lost 5 bases and 0 bases, in that order; junction bases with no gene match: 5. There are 15 residues in the CDR3. The CDR3, as DNA: TGTGCCAGCAGGGATCAGCGGGGGAGCACAGATACGCAGTATTTT. Translated, it gives CASRDQRGSTDTQYF. The complete variable domain, with remaining parts taken from reference TRBV5-4 and TRBJ2-3, reads ETGVTQSPTHLIKTRGQQVTLRCSSQSGHNTVSWYQQALGQGPQFIFQYYREEENGRGNFPPRFSGLQFPNYSSELNVNALELDDSALYLCASRDQRGSTDTQYFGPGTRLTVL.

This clone is medium-sized within its sample. The chain carries TRBV11-3 and TRBJ2-1; D might be TRBD2 (6 bases). Trimming removed 4 bases from V and 3 bases from J, with 16 bases in between. The CDR3 is 16 residues long. Germline CDR1 reads SGHNT; CDR2 reads YENEEA. CDR3 protein: CASSSREIGSYNEQFF. The CDR3 DNA follows: TGTGCCAGCAGCTCTCGGGAGATTGGGAGCTACAATGAGCAGTTCTTC.

Concerning this clone: An end of the junction differs from the germline gene, which may be a read error. J is TRBJ2-6 and V is TRBV19; TRBD2 matches 7 bases. The CDR3 extends over 18 amino acids. The germline V gene encodes CDR1 LNHDA and CDR2 SQIVND (reference sequence). The CDR3: CASSPGLLPDSGANGLTF. Written as DNA, the CDR3 is TGTGCCAGTAGTCCGGGACTACTACCTGACTCTGGGGCCAACGGCCTGACTTTC.

CDR3 DNA: TGTGCCAGCAGCCTCCCGGGTCGGGAGGCGTCAGATACGCAGTATTTT. This sequence encodes CASSLPGREASDTQYF. The chain links TRBV14 to TRBJ2-3, with 7 positions matching TRBD2. The CDR3 totals 16 residues. Germline V gene lookup returns CDR1 SGHDN and CDR2 FVKESK. J was trimmed by 4 bases and V by 4 bases; bases with no gene match: 11. The full variable domain, its missing parts supplied by reference TRBV14 and TRBJ2-3, is EAGVTQFPSHSVIEKGQTVTLRCDPISGHDNLYWYRRVMGKEIKFLLHFVKESKQDESGMPNNRFLAERTGGTYSTLKVQPAELEDSGVYFCASSLPGREASDTQYFGPGTRLTVL.

The chain employs TRBV28 and TRBJ2-3, with 9 nucleotides matching TRBD1. The germline V gene encodes CDR1 MDHEN and CDR2 SYDVKM. Trimming removed 5 bases from V and 0 bases from J; junction bases left unmatched: 3. The CDR3 runs 15 residues. CDR3: CASSPGTGSTDTQYF. CDR3 coding DNA: TGTGCCAGCAGTCCCGGGACAGGGAGCACAGATACGCAGTATTTT.